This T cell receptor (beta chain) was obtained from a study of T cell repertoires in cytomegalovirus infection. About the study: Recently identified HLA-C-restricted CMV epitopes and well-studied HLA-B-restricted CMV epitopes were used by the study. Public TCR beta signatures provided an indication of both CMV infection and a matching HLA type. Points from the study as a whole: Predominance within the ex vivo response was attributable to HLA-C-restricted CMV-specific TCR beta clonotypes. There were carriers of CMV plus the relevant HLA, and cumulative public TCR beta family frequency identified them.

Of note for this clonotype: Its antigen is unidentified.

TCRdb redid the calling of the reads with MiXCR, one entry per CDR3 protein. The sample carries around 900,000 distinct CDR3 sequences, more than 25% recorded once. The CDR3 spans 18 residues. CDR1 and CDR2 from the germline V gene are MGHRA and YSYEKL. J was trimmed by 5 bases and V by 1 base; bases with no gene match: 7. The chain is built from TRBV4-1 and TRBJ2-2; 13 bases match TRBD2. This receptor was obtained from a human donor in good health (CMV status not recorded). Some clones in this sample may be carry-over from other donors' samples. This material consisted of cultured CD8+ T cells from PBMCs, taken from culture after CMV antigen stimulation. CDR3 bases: TGCGCCAGCAGCCAAGGTCAGACTAGCGGGGGGCCAACCGGGGAGCTGTTTTTT. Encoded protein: CASSQGQTSGGPTGELFF.